This TCR beta chain was profiled in a study of shared clonotypes between healthy human individuals. The wider study: A couple of women and three men aged 18 to 49 made up the donors. General study findings and limits: Roughly 5% of naive CD4 clonotypes were shared across several donors.

Original processing notes: Without quality scores, immunoSEQ junctional reads could not be filtered like full-length reads. Libraries were prepared by immunoSEQ multiplex PCR; TCRdb keeps only in-frame clonotypes and omits some of them. V and J calls and clone size come straight from that table; D and trimming were deduced from the DNA. This table has around 200,000 clones, around 63% appearing once. Note on this clone: What it binds is unknown.

The CDR3 totals 14 residues. The germline gives CDR1 KGHSH, CDR2 LQKENI. Trimming shortened V by 5 bases and J by 6 bases, and 16 bases separated the two germline ends. The sequence came from a man aged 25 to 45 in good health. The gene calls are TRBV18 and TRBJ1-1, with D tentatively TRBD1 (6 bases). The sequencing input was memory CD4+ T cells sorted from blood. The subset was: CD45RA-negative fraction. Here the CDR3 reads CASSSQGGGAEAFF. The DNA of the CDR3 is TGTGCCAGCTCATCACAGGGTGGGGGGGCTGAAGCTTTCTTT.